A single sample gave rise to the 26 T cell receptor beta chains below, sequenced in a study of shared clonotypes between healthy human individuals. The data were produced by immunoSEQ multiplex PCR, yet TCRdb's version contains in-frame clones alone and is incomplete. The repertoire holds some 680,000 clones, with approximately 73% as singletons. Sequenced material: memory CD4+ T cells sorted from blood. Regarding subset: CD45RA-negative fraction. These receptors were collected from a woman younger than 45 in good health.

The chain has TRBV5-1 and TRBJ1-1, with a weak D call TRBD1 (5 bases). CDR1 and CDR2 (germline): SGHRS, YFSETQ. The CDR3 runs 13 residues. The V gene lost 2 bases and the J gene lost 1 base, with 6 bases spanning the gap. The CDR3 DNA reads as TGCGCCAGCAGCTTTGACAGGAACACTGAAGCTTTCTTT. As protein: CASSFDRNTEAFF.

Written as DNA, the CDR3 is TGTGCTTCTAGCGGCTACACCGGGGAGCTGTTTTTT. Protein product: CASSGYTGELFF. The chain joins TRBV30 to TRBJ2-2, with TRBD2 matching 7 bases. CDR1 and CDR2 from the germline V gene are GTSNPN and SVGIG (reference sequence). The CDR3 loop spans 12 amino acids. Supplemented by reference TRBV30 and TRBJ2-2, the full variable domain reads SQTIHQWPATLVQPVGSPLSLECTVEGTSNPNLYWYRQAAGRGLQLLFYSVGIGQISSEVPQNLSASRPQDRQFILSSKKLLLSDSGFYLCASSGYTGELFFGEGSRLTVL.

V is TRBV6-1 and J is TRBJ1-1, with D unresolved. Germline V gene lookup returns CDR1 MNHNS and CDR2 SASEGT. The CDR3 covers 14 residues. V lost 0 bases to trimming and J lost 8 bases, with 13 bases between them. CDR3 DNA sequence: TGTGCCAGCAGTGAAGCAGGGAACAGCCCAGAAGCTTTCTTT. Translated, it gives CASSEAGNSPEAFF.

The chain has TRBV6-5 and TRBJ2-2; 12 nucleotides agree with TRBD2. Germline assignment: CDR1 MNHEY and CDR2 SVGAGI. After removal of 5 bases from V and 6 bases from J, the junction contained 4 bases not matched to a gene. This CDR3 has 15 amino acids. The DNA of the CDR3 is TGTGCCAGCAGTCCGACTAGCGGGAGACCCGGGGAGCTGTTTTTT. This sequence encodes CASSPTSGRPGELFF.

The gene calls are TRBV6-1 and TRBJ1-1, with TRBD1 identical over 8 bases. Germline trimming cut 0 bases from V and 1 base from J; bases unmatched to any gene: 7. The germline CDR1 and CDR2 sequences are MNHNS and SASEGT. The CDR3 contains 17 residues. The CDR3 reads CASSEAVRGTGNTEAFF. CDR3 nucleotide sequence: TGTGCCAGCAGTGAAGCGGTTCGCGGGACAGGGAACACTGAAGCTTTCTTT.

For the CDR3, the DNA is TGTGCCAGCATGAGTATGATCGGGAACACTGAAGCTTTCTTT. Translation: CASMSMIGNTEAFF. This sequence joins TRBV5-4 and TRBJ1-1; D unresolved. V was shortened by 6 bases and J by 1 base, with 13 bases between the two germline ends. The CDR3 loop spans 14 amino acids. Germline CDR1 is SGHNT and CDR2 is YYREEE (reference sequence).

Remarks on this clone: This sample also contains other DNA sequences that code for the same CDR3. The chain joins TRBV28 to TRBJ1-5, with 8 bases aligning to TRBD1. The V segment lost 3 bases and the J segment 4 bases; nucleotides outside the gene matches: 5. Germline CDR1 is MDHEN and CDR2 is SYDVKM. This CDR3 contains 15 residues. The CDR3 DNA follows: TGTGCCAGCAGTTTCCAGGGGGCGAGGAATCAGCCCCAGCATTTT. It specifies CASSFQGARNQPQHF.

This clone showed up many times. The CDR3, as DNA: TGCGCCAGCAGCCAAGAAGCGGCCGCCAACTACGAGCAGTACTTC. Protein product: CASSQEAAANYEQYF. The rearrangement links TRBV4-1 to TRBJ2-7; TRBD2 is a possible D gene (5 bases). The CDR3 has 15 amino acids. In germline, CDR1 is MGHRA, CDR2 YSYEKL. V lost 0 bases to trimming and J lost 3 bases, with 12 bases between them.

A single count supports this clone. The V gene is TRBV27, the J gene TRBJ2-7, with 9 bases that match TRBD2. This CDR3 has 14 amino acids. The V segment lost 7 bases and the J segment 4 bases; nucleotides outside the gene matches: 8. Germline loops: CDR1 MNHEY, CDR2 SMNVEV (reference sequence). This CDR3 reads CASKISGSTYEQYF. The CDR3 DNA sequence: TGTGCCAGCAAAATTAGCGGGAGTACTTACGAGCAGTACTTC.

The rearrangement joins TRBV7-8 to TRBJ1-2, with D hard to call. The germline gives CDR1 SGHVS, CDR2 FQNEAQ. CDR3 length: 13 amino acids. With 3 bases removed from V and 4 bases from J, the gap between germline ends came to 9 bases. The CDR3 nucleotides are TGTGCCAGCAGCTTCGGCGAACGCTATGGCTACACCTTC. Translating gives CASSFGERYGYTF.

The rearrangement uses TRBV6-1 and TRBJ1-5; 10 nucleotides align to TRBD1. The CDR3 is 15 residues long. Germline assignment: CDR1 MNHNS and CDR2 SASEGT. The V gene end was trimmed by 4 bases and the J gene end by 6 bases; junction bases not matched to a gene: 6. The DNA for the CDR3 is TGTGCCAGCAGTGGACAGGGGGCTTTGGGTCAGCCCCAGCATTTT. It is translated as CASSGQGALGQPQHF.

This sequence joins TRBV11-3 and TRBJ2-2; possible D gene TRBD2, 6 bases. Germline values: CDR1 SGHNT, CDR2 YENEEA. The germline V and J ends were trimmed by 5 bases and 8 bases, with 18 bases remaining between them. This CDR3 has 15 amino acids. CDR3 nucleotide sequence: TGTGCCAGCAGCCCCCTCGGCGGGACCACTGGGGAGCTGTTTTTT. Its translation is CASSPLGGTTGELFF.

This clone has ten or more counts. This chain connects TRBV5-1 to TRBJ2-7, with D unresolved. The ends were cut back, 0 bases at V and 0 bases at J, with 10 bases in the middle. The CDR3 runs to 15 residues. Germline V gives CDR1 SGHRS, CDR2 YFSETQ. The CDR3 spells CASSLAAEISYEQYF. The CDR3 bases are TGCGCCAGCAGCTTGGCGGCAGAGATCTCCTACGAGCAGTACTTC.

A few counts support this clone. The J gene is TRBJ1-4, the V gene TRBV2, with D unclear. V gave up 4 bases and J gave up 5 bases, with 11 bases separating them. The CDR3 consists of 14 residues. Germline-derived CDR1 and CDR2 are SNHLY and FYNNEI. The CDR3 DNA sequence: TGTGCCAGCAGTGGAGATTCGGGAAATGAAAAACTGTTTTTT. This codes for CASSGDSGNEKLFF.

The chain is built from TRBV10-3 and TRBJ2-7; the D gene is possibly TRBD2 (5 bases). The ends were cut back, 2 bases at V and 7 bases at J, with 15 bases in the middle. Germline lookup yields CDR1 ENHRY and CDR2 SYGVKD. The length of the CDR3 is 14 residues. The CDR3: CAISENPAGGEQYF. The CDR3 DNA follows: TGTGCCATCAGTGAGAACCCAGCTGGCGGGGAGCAGTACTTC.

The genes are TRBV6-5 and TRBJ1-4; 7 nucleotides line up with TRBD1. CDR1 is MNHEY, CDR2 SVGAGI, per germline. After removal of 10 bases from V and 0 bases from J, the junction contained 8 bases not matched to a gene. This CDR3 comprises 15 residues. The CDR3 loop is CATRGGPATNEKLFF. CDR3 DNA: TGTGCCACCAGGGGGGGCCCAGCAACTAATGAAAAACTGTTTTTT.

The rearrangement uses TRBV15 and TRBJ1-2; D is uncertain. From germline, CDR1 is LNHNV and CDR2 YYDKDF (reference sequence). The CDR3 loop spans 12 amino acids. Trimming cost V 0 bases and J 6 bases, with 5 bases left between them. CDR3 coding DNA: TGTGCCACCAGCAGAGATCAGAATGGCTACACCTTC. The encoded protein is CATSRDQNGYTF.

The CDR3 sequence: CASSEAIEVGEQFF. CDR3 sequence (DNA): TGTGCCAGCAGTGAAGCCATAGAGGTGGGTGAGCAGTTCTTC. The chain uses TRBV6-1 and TRBJ2-1; D is unresolved. The CDR3 has 14 amino acids. Trimming removed 0 bases at V and 9 bases at J, with 12 bases between. The germline gives CDR1 MNHNS, CDR2 SASEGT.

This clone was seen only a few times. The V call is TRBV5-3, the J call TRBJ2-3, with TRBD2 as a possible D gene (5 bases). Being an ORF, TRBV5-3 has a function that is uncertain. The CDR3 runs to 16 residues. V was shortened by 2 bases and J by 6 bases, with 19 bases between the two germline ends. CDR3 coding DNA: TGTGCCAGAAGCTTTTCGGACCGACGGCGGGTGGATACGCAGTATTTT. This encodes CARSFSDRRRVDTQYF.

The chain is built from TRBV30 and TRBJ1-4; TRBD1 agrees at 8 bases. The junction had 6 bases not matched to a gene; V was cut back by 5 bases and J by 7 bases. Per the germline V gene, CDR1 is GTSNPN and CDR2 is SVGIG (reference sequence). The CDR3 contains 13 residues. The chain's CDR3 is CAWGGQGAEKLFF. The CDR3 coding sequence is TGTGCCTGGGGAGGACAGGGCGCTGAAAAACTGTTTTTT.

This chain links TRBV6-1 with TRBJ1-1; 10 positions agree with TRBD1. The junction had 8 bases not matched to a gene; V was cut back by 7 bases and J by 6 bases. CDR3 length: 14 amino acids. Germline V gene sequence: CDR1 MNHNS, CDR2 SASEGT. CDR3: CASNRQGARAEAFF. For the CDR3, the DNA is TGTGCCAGCAACCGACAGGGGGCAAGAGCTGAAGCTTTCTTT.

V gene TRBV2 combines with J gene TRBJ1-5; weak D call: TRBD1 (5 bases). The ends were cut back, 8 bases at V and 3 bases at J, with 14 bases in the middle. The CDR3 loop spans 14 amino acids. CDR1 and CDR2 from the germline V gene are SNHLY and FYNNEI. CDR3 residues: CASYRDRNNQPQHF. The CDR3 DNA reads TGTGCCAGCTACCGGGACCGAAACAATCAGCCCCAGCATTTT.

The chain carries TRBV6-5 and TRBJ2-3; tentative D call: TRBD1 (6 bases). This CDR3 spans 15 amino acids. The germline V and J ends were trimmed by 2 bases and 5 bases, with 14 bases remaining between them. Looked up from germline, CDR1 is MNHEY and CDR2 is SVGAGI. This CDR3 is CASSYGGAGVDTQYF. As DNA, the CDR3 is TGTGCCAGCAGTTACGGGGGCGCAGGGGTAGATACGCAGTATTTT.

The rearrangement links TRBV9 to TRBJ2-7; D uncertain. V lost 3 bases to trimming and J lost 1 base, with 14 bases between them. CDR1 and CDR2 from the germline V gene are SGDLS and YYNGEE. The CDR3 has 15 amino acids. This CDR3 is CASSATPTASYEQYF. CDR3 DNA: TGTGCCAGCAGCGCCACCCCCACCGCGTCCTACGAGCAGTACTTC. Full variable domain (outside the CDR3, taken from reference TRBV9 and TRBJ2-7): DSGVTQTPKHLITATGQRVTLRCSPRSGDLSVYWYQQSLDQGLQFLIQYYNGEERAKGNILERFSAQQFPDLHSELNLSSLELGDSALYFCASSATPTASYEQYFGPGTRLTVT.

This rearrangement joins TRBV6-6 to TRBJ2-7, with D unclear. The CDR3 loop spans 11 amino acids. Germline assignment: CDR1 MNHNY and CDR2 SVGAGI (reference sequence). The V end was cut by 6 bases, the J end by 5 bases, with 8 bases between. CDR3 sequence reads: CASRERDEQYF. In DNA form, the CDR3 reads TGTGCCAGCAGAGAACGGGACGAGCAGTACTTC.

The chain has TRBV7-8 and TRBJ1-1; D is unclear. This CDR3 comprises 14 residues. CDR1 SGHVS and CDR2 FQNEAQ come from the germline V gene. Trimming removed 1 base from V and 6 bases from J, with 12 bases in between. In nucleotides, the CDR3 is TGTGCCAGCAGCTTAGGTCTGGAAGGTGCTGAAGCTTTCTTT. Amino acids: CASSLGLEGAEAFF.